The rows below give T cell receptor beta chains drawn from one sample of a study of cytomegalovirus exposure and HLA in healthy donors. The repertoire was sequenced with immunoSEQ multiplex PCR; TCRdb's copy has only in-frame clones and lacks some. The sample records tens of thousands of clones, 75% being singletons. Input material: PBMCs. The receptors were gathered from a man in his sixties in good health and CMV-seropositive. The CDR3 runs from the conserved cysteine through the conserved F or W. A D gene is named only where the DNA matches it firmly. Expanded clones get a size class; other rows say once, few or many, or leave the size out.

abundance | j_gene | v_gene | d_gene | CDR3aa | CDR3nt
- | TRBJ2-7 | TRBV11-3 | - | CASSPSVGSYKQYF | TGTGCCAGCAGCCCCTCAGTGGGGAGCTACAAGCAGTACTTC
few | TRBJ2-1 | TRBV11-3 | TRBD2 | CASSLDGLAGGRYNEQFF | TGTGCCAGCAGCTTAGATGGACTAGCGGGAGGGCGGTATAATGAGCAGTTCTTC
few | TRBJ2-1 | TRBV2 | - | CASSEAGNGGGPTVYNEQFF | TGTGCCAGCAGTGAAGCCGGAAATGGCGGGGGCCCTACCGTCTACAATGAGCAGTTCTTC
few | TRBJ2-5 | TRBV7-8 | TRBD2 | CASSQRDVGGASGETQYF | TGTGCCAGCAGCCAGCGTGACGTCGGGGGGGCCTCCGGAGAGACCCAGTACTTC
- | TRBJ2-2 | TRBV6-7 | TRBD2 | CASISREGANTGELFF | TGTGCCAGCATCTCGCGGGAGGGCGCGAACACCGGGGAGCTGTTTTTT
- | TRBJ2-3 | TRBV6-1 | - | CASSGRGRGAQDTQYF | TGTGCCAGCAGTGGGCGAGGCAGAGGAGCACAAGATACGCAGTATTTT
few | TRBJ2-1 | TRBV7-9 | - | CASSLEGRGGEQFF | TGTGCCAGCAGCTTAGAGGGTCGTGGCGGGGAGCAGTTCTTC
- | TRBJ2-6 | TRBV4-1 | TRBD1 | CASRTGTGANVLTF | TGCGCCAGCAGGACAGGGACCGGGGCCAACGTCCTGACTTTC
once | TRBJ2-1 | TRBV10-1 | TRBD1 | CASSVGQGGNDEQFF | TGCGCCAGCAGTGTCGGACAGGGTGGTAATGATGAGCAGTTCTTC
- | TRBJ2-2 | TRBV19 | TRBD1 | CASSIHRGGSTGELFF | TGTGCCAGTAGTATTCACAGGGGCGGTAGCACCGGGGAGCTGTTTTTT